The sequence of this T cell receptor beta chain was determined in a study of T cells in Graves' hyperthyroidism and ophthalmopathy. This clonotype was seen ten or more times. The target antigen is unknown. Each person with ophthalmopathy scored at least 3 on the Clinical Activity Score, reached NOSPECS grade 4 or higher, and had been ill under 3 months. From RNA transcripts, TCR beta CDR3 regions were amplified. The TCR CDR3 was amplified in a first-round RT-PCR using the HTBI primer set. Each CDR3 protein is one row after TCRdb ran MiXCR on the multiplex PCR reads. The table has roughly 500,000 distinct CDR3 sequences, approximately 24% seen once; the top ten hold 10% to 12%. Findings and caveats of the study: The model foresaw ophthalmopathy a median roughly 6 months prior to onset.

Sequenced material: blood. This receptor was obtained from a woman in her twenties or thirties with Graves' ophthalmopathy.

CDR3: CASNRDYNSPLHF. CDR3 in DNA: TGTGCCAGCAATCGGGACTATAATTCACCCCTCCACTTT. The rearrangement joins TRBV27 to TRBJ1-6; D gene unclear. The CDR3 spans 13 residues. The germline V gene has CDR1 MNHEY and CDR2 SMNVEV (reference sequence). V lost 7 bases and J lost 3, with 7 bases in between.